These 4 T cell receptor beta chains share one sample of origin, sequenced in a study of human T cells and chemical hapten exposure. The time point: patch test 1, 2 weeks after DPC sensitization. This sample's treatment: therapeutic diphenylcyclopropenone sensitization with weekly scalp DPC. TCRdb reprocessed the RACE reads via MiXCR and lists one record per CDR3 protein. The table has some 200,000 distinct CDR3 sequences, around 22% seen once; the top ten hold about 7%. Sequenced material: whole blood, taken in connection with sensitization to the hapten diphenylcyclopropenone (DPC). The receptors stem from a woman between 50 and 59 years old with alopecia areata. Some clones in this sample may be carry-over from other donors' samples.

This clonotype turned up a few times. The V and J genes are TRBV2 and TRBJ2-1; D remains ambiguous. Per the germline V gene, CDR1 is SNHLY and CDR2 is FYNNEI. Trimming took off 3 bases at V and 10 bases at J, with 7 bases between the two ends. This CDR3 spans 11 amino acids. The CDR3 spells CASSEAEEQFF. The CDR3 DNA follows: TGTGCCAGCAGTGAGGCAGAAGAGCAGTTCTTC.

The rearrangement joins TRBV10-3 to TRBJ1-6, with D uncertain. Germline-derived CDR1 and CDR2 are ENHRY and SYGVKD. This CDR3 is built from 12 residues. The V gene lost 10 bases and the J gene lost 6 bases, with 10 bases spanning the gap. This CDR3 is CATGGGNSPLHF. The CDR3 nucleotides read TGTGCCACCGGAGGTGGTAATTCACCCCTCCACTTT.

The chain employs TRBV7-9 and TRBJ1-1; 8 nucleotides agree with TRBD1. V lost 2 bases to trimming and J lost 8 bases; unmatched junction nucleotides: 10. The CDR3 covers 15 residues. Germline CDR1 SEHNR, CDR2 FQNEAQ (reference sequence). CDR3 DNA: TGTGCCAGCAGCTTAAGTAGGACAGGGTCCCTCGAAGCTTTCTTT. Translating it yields CASSLSRTGSLEAFF.

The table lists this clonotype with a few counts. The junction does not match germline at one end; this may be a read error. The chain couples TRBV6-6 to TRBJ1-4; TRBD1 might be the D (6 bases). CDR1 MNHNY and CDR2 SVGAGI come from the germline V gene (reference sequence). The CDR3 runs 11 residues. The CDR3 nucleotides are TGTGCCAGCACTTACGGGGGGCGGCTGTTTTTT. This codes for CASTYGGRLFF.